Listed here are 2 T cell receptor beta chains from one sample, sequenced in a study of early T cells in non-severe SARS-CoV-2 infection. TCRdb re-analysed the 5' RACE reads in MiXCR, keeping a single row per CDR3 protein. The sample contains about 60,000 distinct CDR3 sequences, around 12% of which appear only once. Sequencing input: whole blood. The origin of the receptors is an adult who was a healthcare worker with PCR-confirmed SARS-CoV-2 infection or an uninfected control (not recorded which).

In its sample, this clonotype was seen many times. This chain connects TRBV12-3 or TRBV12-4 to TRBJ2-7; D is possibly TRBD2 (5 bases). The CDR3 covers 12 residues. V lost 5 bases, J lost 1 base, and 6 bases lay in between. In DNA, the CDR3 is TGTGCCAGCAGTCGGGGTTCCTACGAGCAGTACTTC. Protein: CASSRGSYEQYF.

This clonotype was seen a handful of times. The rearrangement links TRBV5-1 to TRBJ2-7; D unresolved. The CDR3 is 15 residues long. CDR1 is SGHRS, CDR2 YFSETQ, per germline. Trimming left V 5 bases short and J 3 bases short, with 18 bases between. CDR3 loop: CASRMSGQSLYEQYF. CDR3 bases: TGCGCCAGCAGGATGTCGGGCCAGTCCCTCTACGAGCAGTACTTC.